These 10 T cell receptor beta chains came from one sample sequenced in a study of blood T cell repertoires in COVID-19. TCRdb's copy holds only in-frame clones and misses some; the assay was immunoSEQ multiplex PCR. This repertoire shows nearly 350,000 clones, more than 70% found once; its top ten account for about 7.3%. The sequenced sample was peripheral blood. Receptor source: a woman aged 70-85 years with COVID-19, enrolled during active disease.

This clone has more than one count but fewer than ten. The chain is built from TRBV10-2 and TRBJ2-7, with no clear D. The CDR3 covers 12 residues. The V gene's germline CDR1 is WSHSY and CDR2 SAAADI. Trimming shortened V by 2 bases and J by 3 bases, and 5 bases separated the two germline ends. CDR3 residues: CASSEHYYEQYF. The CDR3 DNA sequence: TGCGCCAGCAGTGAGCACTACTACGAGCAGTACTTC.

The rearrangement joins TRBV6-5 to TRBJ2-7; 7 nucleotides line up with TRBD1. Germline V CDR1 and CDR2: MNHEY, SVGAGI. V shed 0 bases, J shed 5 bases, and the junction held 7 bases outside the gene matches. This CDR3 spans 15 amino acids. The CDR3 bases are TGTGCCAGCAGTTACTCGAGACAGGGCCCCCACGAGCAGTACTTC. The encoded protein is CASSYSRQGPHEQYF.

J is TRBJ2-5 and V is TRBV19; 9 nucleotides align to TRBD1. Germline V gives CDR1 LNHDA, CDR2 SQIVND (reference sequence). CDR3 length equals 15 residues. V trimming: 5 bases; J trimming: 5 bases; junction bases outside the gene matches: 9. This CDR3 is CASSLAQGAFETQYF. In DNA, the CDR3 is TGTGCCAGTAGTCTCGCACAGGGGGCTTTTGAGACCCAGTACTTC.

This chain joins TRBV11-2 and TRBJ1-1; TRBD1 is a possible D gene (5 bases). The CDR3 has 12 amino acids. From germline, CDR1 is SGHAT and CDR2 FQNNGV. V was shortened by 8 bases and J by 1 base, with 8 bases between the two germline ends. DNA for the CDR3: TGTGCCAGCGGGACTCCGAACACTGAAGCTTTCTTT. It is translated as CASGTPNTEAFF.

V usage is TRBV4-1 and J usage is TRBJ2-7, with TRBD2 matching over 8 bases. There are 16 residues in the CDR3. CDR1 is MGHRA, CDR2 YSYEKL, per germline. V lost 3 bases and J lost 6; bases outside the gene matches: 13. Here the CDR3 DNA reads TGCGCCAGCAGCCATCGACATAGCGGGGCCCGGATCGAGCAGTACTTC. Translating gives CASSHRHSGARIEQYF.

The V gene is TRBV5-1, the J gene TRBJ1-2; D remains ambiguous. Between the trimmed V and J ends, which lost 4 bases and 9 bases, there was a span of 19 bases. This CDR3 has 14 amino acids. Germline V CDR1 and CDR2: SGHRS, YFSETQ. The CDR3 loop reads CASSDEASGGRYTF. CDR3 sequence (DNA): TGCGCCAGCAGCGATGAAGCCTCGGGAGGACGCTACACCTTC. The full variable domain, with the rest looked up from reference TRBV5-1 and TRBJ1-2, is KAGVTQTPRYLIKTRGQQVTLSCSPISGHRSVSWYQQTPGQGLQFLFEYFSETQRNKGNFPGRFSGRQFSNSRSEMNVSTLELGDSALYLCASSDEASGGRYTFGSGTRLTVV.

This sequence joins TRBV27 and TRBJ1-3; D is undetermined. Germline CDR1 and CDR2: MNHEY and SMNVEV (reference sequence). Trimming cost V 0 bases and J 7 bases, with 13 bases left between them. This CDR3 spans 15 amino acids. DNA for the CDR3: TGTGCCAGCAGTTTATCCCCCTCCCTCTTCAACACCATATATTTT. This sequence encodes CASSLSPSLFNTIYF.

The chain recombines TRBV9 with TRBJ2-3; D might be TRBD2 (6 bases). Trimming stripped 4 bases from V and 0 bases from J, with 15 bases between. CDR1 is SGDLS and CDR2 is YYNGEE in the germline V gene. This CDR3 has 16 amino acids. The CDR3 DNA reads TGTGCCAGCAGCCCCACCCCGGGGGTCAGCACAGATACGCAGTATTTT. Encoded protein: CASSPTPGVSTDTQYF.

The chain links TRBV18 to TRBJ1-1; D perhaps matches TRBD1 (5 bases). Germline CDR1 KGHSH, CDR2 LQKENI. V lost 2 bases and J lost 1, with 8 bases in between. The CDR3 totals 14 residues. As DNA, the CDR3 is TGTGCCAGCTCACCATGGACAAAGAACACTGAAGCTTTCTTT. This encodes CASSPWTKNTEAFF.

This chain joins TRBV10-3 and TRBJ1-1; 11 bases line up with TRBD1. The CDR3 contains 13 residues. CDR1 is ENHRY, CDR2 SYGVKD, per germline. J was trimmed by 4 bases and V by 10 bases; bases with no gene match: 5. CDR3 in DNA: TGTGCCAGTCGGACAGGGGGCATCACTGAAGCTTTCTTT. Amino acids: CASRTGGITEAFF.